The 17 T cell receptor beta chains given below trace back to one sample, sequenced in a study of cytomegalovirus exposure and HLA in healthy donors listed by TCRdb under 2017. To prepare the library, the immunoSEQ multiplex PCR assay was applied. The multiplex PCR relied on a mix of 60 forward primers for TCR Vbeta segments and 13 reverse primers for TCR Jbeta segments. TCRdb limited this immuneACCESS table to in-frame rearrangements with V and J called. A share of clones is missing; checked studies link under half to unresolved V genes, and the rest is unexplained. Present in this sample are 150,000 to 200,000 clones, around four fifths of which were seen just once. Of the sample, roughly 1.1% falls within the top ten clones. The material sequenced was PBMCs. These receptor sequences come from a woman between 40 and 55 years old in good health and CMV-seronegative.

The V gene is TRBV19, the J gene TRBJ2-2, with TRBD2 matching 10 bases. CDR1 is LNHDA and CDR2 is SQIVND in the germline V gene (reference sequence). The CDR3 totals 17 residues. Unmatched junction bases numbered 5, after V lost 2 bases and J lost 2 bases. This chain's CDR3 is CASSIITSGVNTGELFF. The CDR3 coding sequence is TGTGCCAGTAGTATAATAACTAGCGGGGTTAACACCGGGGAGCTGTTTTTT.

The chain's CDR3 is CASSSGANVLTF. The CDR3, as DNA: TGTGCCAGCAGTTCAGGGGCCAACGTCCTGACTTTC. This chain connects TRBV27 to TRBJ2-6, with D unclear. The germline gives CDR1 MNHEY, CDR2 SMNVEV (reference sequence). The V end was cut by 4 bases, the J end by 4 bases, with 2 bases between. CDR3 size: 12 residues.

The rearrangement uses TRBV7-2 and TRBJ2-7; TRBD2 agrees at 7 bases. The germline V gene encodes CDR1 SGHTA and CDR2 FQGNSA. Trimming took 1 base from V and 1 from J; bases not matched to a gene: 7. The CDR3 extends over 16 amino acids. CDR3 in amino acids: CASSLVAGVGSYEQYV. In nucleotides, the CDR3 is TGTGCCAGCAGCTTAGTGGCGGGAGTGGGGTCCTACGAGCAGTACGTC.

The chain links TRBV10-3 to TRBJ2-1; 11 nucleotides agree with TRBD2. There are 16 residues in the CDR3. Germline CDR1 and CDR2: ENHRY and SYGVKD. V was pared by 2 bases and J by 1 base, with 1 base of the junction left unmatched. This CDR3 reads CAISEVAGGSYNEQFF. For the CDR3, the DNA is TGTGCCATCAGTGAGGTAGCGGGAGGGTCCTACAATGAGCAGTTCTTC.

The rearrangement joins TRBV19 to TRBJ1-5; 10 positions match TRBD1. The length of the CDR3 is 16 residues. J gave up 2 bases and V 10 bases, and 11 bases lay outside the gene matches. CDR1 is LNHDA and CDR2 is SQIVND in the germline V gene (reference sequence). CDR3 DNA sequence: TGTGCCACCTCAAGTAAAGGGACAGGGGGCAATCAGCCCCAGCATTTT. Protein: CATSSKGTGGNQPQHF.

This clone was seen more than once but under ten times. J is TRBJ2-1 and V is TRBV5-1; 8 nucleotides align to TRBD2. The CDR3 length is 16 residues. Germline lookup yields CDR1 SGHRS and CDR2 YFSETQ. J gave up 5 bases and V 0 bases, and 7 bases lay outside the gene matches. The CDR3 region is CASSLGASGFNNEQFF. Here the CDR3 DNA reads TGCGCCAGCAGCTTGGGGGCTAGCGGGTTCAACAATGAGCAGTTCTTC.

The chain couples TRBV11-3 to TRBJ2-7, with TRBD1 matching over 8 bases. Germline lookup yields CDR1 SGHNT and CDR2 YENEEA. The CDR3 length is 16 residues. Losses at the gene ends were 3 bases for V and 4 bases for J; bases not matched to a gene: 11. CDR3 amino acids: CASSFYPGTGGYEQYF. In nucleotides, the CDR3 is TGTGCCAGCAGCTTTTACCCCGGGACAGGCGGGTACGAGCAGTACTTC.

The chain links TRBV2 to TRBJ1-1; possibly TRBD1 for D (5 bases). Looked up from germline, CDR1 is SNHLY and CDR2 is FYNNEI. Deletions cut 5 bases from V and 5 bases from J, with 9 bases between. The CDR3 runs 12 residues. CDR3 nucleotide sequence: TGTGCCAGCAGTTCCGGGGGGACTGAAGCTTTCTTT. Residues: CASSSGGTEAFF.

V usage is TRBV7-2 and J usage is TRBJ2-7, with TRBD1 as a possible D gene (8 bases). The CDR3 has 15 amino acids. Germline lookup yields CDR1 SGHTA and CDR2 FQGNSA. Deletions cut 3 bases from V and 1 base from J, with 13 bases between. The CDR3 region has the DNA TGTGCCAGCAGCTTCCCACAGGGGGGGTCCTACGAGCAGTACTTC. Residues: CASSFPQGGSYEQYF.

The chain is built from TRBV7-9 and TRBJ2-2; 12 nucleotides line up with TRBD2. CDR3 length equals 16 residues. With 7 bases clipped from V and 0 bases from J, the junction kept 3 bases outside the gene matches. Looked up from germline, CDR1 is SEHNR and CDR2 is FQNEAQ (reference sequence). The DNA for the CDR3 is TGTGCCAGCATGGCTAGCGGGAGGGCGAACACCGGGGAGCTGTTTTTT. Translation gives CASMASGRANTGELFF.

The chain has TRBV2 and TRBJ2-3; 8 bases are a match to TRBD2. This CDR3 contains 15 residues. The V segment lost 4 bases and the J segment 2 bases; nucleotides outside the gene matches: 5. The germline gives CDR1 SNHLY, CDR2 FYNNEI. The CDR3 nucleotides read TGTGCCAGCAGTGTTACTAGCGGATTCACAGATACGCAGTATTTT. Residues: CASSVTSGFTDTQYF.

This clone was recorded a few times. This rearrangement joins TRBV6-6 to TRBJ2-3, with 8 nucleotides matching TRBD2. This CDR3 is 15 amino acids long. Germline CDR1 MNHNY, CDR2 SVGAGI (reference sequence). V lost 0 bases to trimming and J lost 3 bases; unmatched junction nucleotides: 2. The CDR3 DNA sequence: TGTGCCAGCAGTTACTCGACTAGCGCGACAGATACGCAGTATTTT. This translates into CASSYSTSATDTQYF.

The chain uses TRBV9 and TRBJ1-1; D is uncertain. Deletions cut 1 base from V and 0 bases from J, with 4 bases between. In germline, CDR1 is SGDLS, CDR2 YYNGEE. The CDR3 totals 13 residues. CDR3 DNA: TGTGCCAGCAGCGTACAGATGAACACTGAAGCTTTCTTT. It yields the protein CASSVQMNTEAFF.

This chain connects TRBV6-6 to TRBJ2-1; 8 positions match TRBD1. Germline V gene data show CDR1 as MNHNY and CDR2 as SVGAGI (reference sequence). V trimming: 1 base; J trimming: 6 bases; junction bases outside the gene matches: 5. There are 15 residues in the CDR3. The CDR3 DNA reads TGTGCCAGCAGTTACTATGGACAGGGTTCCAATGAGCAGTTCTTC. Protein: CASSYYGQGSNEQFF.

The gene calls are TRBV29-1 and TRBJ1-2; TRBD1 is a possible D gene (6 bases). CDR3 length: 12 amino acids. The germline V gene has CDR1 SQVTM and CDR2 ANQGSEA. Trimming removed 8 bases from V and 2 bases from J, with 12 bases in between. CDR3 region: CSCRGQNYGYTF. The CDR3 DNA reads TGCAGCTGTCGGGGACAAAACTATGGCTACACCTTC.

This clone was recorded only once. V is TRBV7-3 and J is TRBJ2-3, with no clear D. V was pared by 5 bases and J by 4 bases, with 13 bases between. This CDR3 has 14 amino acids. Germline CDR1 SGHTA, CDR2 FQGTGA. In DNA form, the CDR3 reads TGTGCCAGCAGCACGACCAGGTCTTCAGATACGCAGTATTTT. This encodes CASSTTRSSDTQYF.

This rearrangement joins TRBV27 to TRBJ1-4; D is undetermined. Germline loops: CDR1 MNHEY, CDR2 SMNVEV (reference sequence). V was clipped by 5 bases and J by 0 bases, with 13 bases between them. This CDR3 has 16 residues. The CDR3 nucleotides are TGTGCCAGCAGTCGTCAGAAGTCCCCAACTAATGAAAAACTGTTTTTT. Translation: CASSRQKSPTNEKLFF.